These T cell receptor beta chains were read from a single sample in a study of blood T cell repertoires in COVID-19. Profiled with immunoSEQ multiplex PCR; TCRdb holds only in-frame clones, not every one. The table has 250,000 to 400,000 clones, 85% to 90% seen once; the top ten hold under 3.5%. Sequencing was carried out using peripheral blood. The origin of the receptors is a woman aged 30 to 39 with COVID-19, enrolled during active disease. The CDR3 runs from the conserved cysteine through the conserved F or W. Fields, in order: clone size, V gene, CDR3 length, J gene, D gene, CDR3 protein, CDR3 DNA. The D gene is left open where the match is weak. Size is stated for part of the rows, as once, few or many counts, or as a class when the clone is expanded.

>few|TRBV19|16|TRBJ1-5|NA
CASSMRATYSNQPQHF
TGTGCCAGTAGTATGCGGGCCACTTATAGCAATCAGCCCCAGCATTTT
>NA|TRBV27|13|TRBJ1-4|NA
CASTNGPNEKLFF
TGTGCCAGCACCAACGGTCCTAATGAAAAACTGTTTTTT
>NA|TRBV3-1/TRBV3-2|15|TRBJ1-1|NA
CASSQGTVSNTEAFF
TGTGCCAGCAGCCAAGGGACAGTTAGCAACACTGAAGCTTTCTTT
>NA|TRBV7-2|14|TRBJ1-2|NA
CASSSPTTNYGYTF
TGTGCCAGCAGCTCGCCGACAACTAACTATGGCTACACCTTC
>NA|TRBV11-2|19|TRBJ1-6|TRBD1
CASSLVATGGGSYNSPLHF
TGTGCCAGCAGCTTAGTGGCCACAGGGGGCGGCTCCTATAATTCACCCCTCCACTTT
>NA|TRBV7-9|15|TRBJ1-1|NA
CASSLAAGANTEAFF
TGTGCCAGCAGCTTAGCGGCAGGGGCGAACACTGAAGCTTTCTTT
>NA|TRBV5-4|13|TRBJ2-5|NA
CASSSKGVETQYF
TGTGCCAGCAGCTCGAAGGGGGTGGAGACCCAGTACTTC
>NA|TRBV3-1/TRBV3-2|18|TRBJ1-3|TRBD1
CASSQSGTGKSSGNTIYF
TGTGCCAGCAGCCAATCCGGGACAGGGAAAAGCTCTGGAAACACCATATATTTT
>NA|TRBV7-3|14|TRBJ2-1|TRBD2
CASSLAGGYNEQFF
TGTGCCAGCAGCTTAGCGGGGGGTTACAATGAGCAGTTCTTC
>NA|TRBV29-1|13|TRBJ1-2|NA
CSVEMRDNYGYTF
TGCAGCGTTGAAATGCGGGATAACTATGGCTACACCTTC
>once|TRBV5-1|13|TRBJ1-1|TRBD1
CASSKTGETEAFF
TGCGCCAGCAGCAAAACAGGGGAAACTGAAGCTTTCTTT
>NA|TRBV5-1|13|TRBJ2-7|NA
CASSYGLAYEQYF
TGCGCCAGCAGCTACGGTCTGGCCTACGAGCAGTACTTC
>once|TRBV30|14|TRBJ1-5|NA
CAWSLTSGNQPQHF
TGTGCCTGGAGCCTAACTAGCGGCAATCAGCCCCAGCATTTT
>NA|TRBV27|14|TRBJ1-5|NA
CASSLDRFNQPQHF
TGTGCCAGCAGTTTAGACAGATTCAATCAGCCCCAGCATTTT
>NA|TRBV7-9|12|TRBJ1-2|NA
CASSLRDKGYTF
TGTGCCAGCAGCTTAAGGGACAAGGGCTACACCTTC
>NA|TRBV11-2|16|TRBJ2-3|TRBD2
CASSLAGSGRADTQYF
TGTGCCAGCAGCTTAGCCGGTAGCGGGAGGGCAGATACGCAGTATTTT
>NA|TRBV19|16|TRBJ1-1|TRBD1
CASTGWGTGMNTEAFF
TGTGCCAGTACGGGGTGGGGGACAGGGATGAACACTGAAGCTTTCTTT
>NA|TRBV19|13|TRBJ1-5|NA
CASSVPMLGPQHF
TGTGCCAGTAGTGTACCGATGCTAGGGCCCCAGCATTTT
>NA|TRBV12-3/TRBV12-4|12|TRBJ2-7|TRBD2
CASSSGGGEQYF
TGTGCCAGCAGTTCCGGCGGGGGCGAGCAGTACTTC
>NA|TRBV18|20|TRBJ2-1|TRBD2
CASSPGPAGLAGGPVDEQFF
TGTGCCAGCTCACCAGGGCCAGCGGGTCTAGCGGGAGGGCCTGTGGATGAGCAGTTCTTC
>NA|TRBV10-2|15|TRBJ2-7|TRBD1
CASSDRGQAGYEQYF
TGCGCCAGCAGTGACAGGGGACAGGCAGGCTACGAGCAGTACTTC
>once|TRBV18|12|TRBJ2-7|TRBD1
CASSPGQGVTYF
TGTGCCAGCTCACCCGGACAGGGAGTAACGTACTTC
>NA|TRBV5-1|12|TRBJ1-1|TRBD1
CASRTGNTEAFF
TGCGCCAGCCGGACAGGGAACACTGAAGCTTTCTTT
>NA|TRBV6-2/TRBV6-3|17|TRBJ1-3|NA
CASSYGDLQGPGNTIYF
TGTGCCAGCAGTTACGGGGACCTTCAGGGGCCTGGAAACACCATATATTTT
>NA|TRBV10-3|14|TRBJ1-5|NA
CAISEKDSYQPQHF
TGTGCCATCAGTGAGAAGGACAGCTATCAGCCCCAGCATTTT
>NA|TRBV19|16|TRBJ2-2|TRBD2
CASSIGSGRGTGELFF
TGTGCCAGTAGTATAGGTAGCGGGAGGGGGACCGGGGAGCTGTTTTTT
>NA|TRBV7-9|15|TRBJ2-1|TRBD2
CASSLGSGTYNEQFF
TGTGCCAGCAGCTTAGGTAGCGGGACCTACAATGAGCAGTTCTTC
>NA|TRBV9|14|TRBJ1-2|TRBD1
CASSVGQGPYGYTF
TGTGCCAGCAGCGTGGGACAGGGCCCCTATGGCTACACCTTC
>NA|TRBV28|16|TRBJ1-4|TRBD1
CASRRQGARTNEKLFF
TGTGCCAGCAGGAGACAGGGGGCGAGAACTAATGAAAAACTGTTTTTT
>NA|TRBV5-6|16|TRBJ2-7|TRBD2
CASSFMGGGSAYEQYF
TGTGCCAGCAGCTTTATGGGCGGGGGGTCCGCCTACGAGCAGTACTTC
>NA|TRBV11-2|13|TRBJ2-2|NA
CASSASGTGELFF
TGTGCCAGCAGCGCGTCCGGCACCGGGGAGCTGTTTTTT
>NA|TRBV29-1|12|TRBJ1-1|NA
CSVDPGTLEAFF
TGCAGCGTGGACCCCGGGACACTTGAAGCTTTCTTT
>once|TRBV15|16|TRBJ2-5|NA
CATSRETPGEGETQYF
TGTGCCACCAGCAGAGAAACCCCGGGAGAGGGGGAGACCCAGTACTTC
>NA|TRBV4-1|19|TRBJ2-3|NA
CASSQGQGASGSSTDTQYF
TGCGCCAGCAGCCAAGGACAGGGGGCTAGCGGGAGTTCGACAGATACGCAGTATTTT
>NA|TRBV10-3|18|TRBJ2-5|NA
CAISESLGGAQGRETQYF
TGTGCCATCAGTGAGTCCTTGGGGGGGGCCCAAGGCCGAGAGACCCAGTACTTC
>NA|TRBV30|15|TRBJ2-3|TRBD1
CAWRRTGPPADTQYF
TGTGCCTGGAGACGGACAGGGCCCCCCGCAGATACGCAGTATTTT
>NA|TRBV28|12|TRBJ1-5|NA
CASEGLNQPQHF
TGTGCCAGTGAAGGACTTAATCAGCCCCAGCATTTT
>NA|TRBV7-8|15|TRBJ2-1|TRBD2
CASSLTAGRFDEQFF
TGTGCCAGCAGCTTAACAGCGGGAAGGTTCGATGAGCAGTTCTTC
>once|TRBV4-2|16|TRBJ2-1|NA
CASSQDAGISYNEQFF
TGTGCCAGCAGCCAAGATGCGGGGATCTCCTACAATGAGCAGTTCTTC
>NA|TRBV3-1/TRBV3-2|15|TRBJ2-3|NA
CASSFRQSSTDTQYF
TGTGCCAGCAGCTTCCGACAGTCTAGCACAGATACGCAGTATTTT
>NA|TRBV2|15|TRBJ2-1|TRBD2
CASSGSSGRYNEQFF
TGTGCCAGCAGTGGATCTAGCGGGAGGTACAATGAGCAGTTCTTC
>NA|TRBV7-9|13|TRBJ2-3|NA
CASSLGRTDTQYF
TGTGCCAGCAGCTTAGGGAGGACAGATACGCAGTATTTT
>NA|TRBV29-1|16|TRBJ1-1|NA
CSVGGGTIIPEAEAFF
TGCAGCGTTGGCGGGGGGACAATCATTCCAGAGGCTGAAGCTTTCTTT
>NA|TRBV11-2|16|TRBJ1-4|NA
CASSSTGGQTNEKLFF
TGTGCCAGCAGCTCTACCGGGGGGCAAACTAATGAAAAACTGTTTTTT
>NA|TRBV5-1|15|TRBJ2-2|TRBD2
CASSFSGPNTGELFF
TGCGCCAGCAGCTTTAGCGGGCCCAACACCGGGGAGCTGTTTTTT
>NA|TRBV6-5|13|TRBJ1-2|NA
CASTNLWSYGYTF
TGTGCCAGCACCAATCTCTGGAGCTATGGCTACACCTTC
>once|TRBV6-5|13|TRBJ1-2|NA
CASTPGRYYGYTF
TGTGCCAGCACCCCGGGAAGATACTATGGCTACACCTTC
>once|TRBV10-3|15|TRBJ2-1|NA
CAISEGQGRSNEQFF
TGTGCCATCAGTGAGGGCCAGGGCCGCTCCAATGAGCAGTTCTTC
>NA|TRBV27|13|TRBJ1-2|NA
CASSWQGGYGYTF
TGTGCCAGCAGTTGGCAGGGTGGCTATGGCTACACCTTC
>NA|TRBV7-9|14|TRBJ2-7|NA
CASSLGGGIGEQYF
TGTGCCAGCAGCTTAGGAGGCGGGATTGGCGAGCAGTACTTC